The 13 T cell receptor beta chains presented below share a single source sample, sequenced in a study of technical replicates of blood from a handful of donors. Here immunoSEQ multiplex PCR was the method, and the copy in TCRdb shows in-frame clones only, minus some. The sample contains around 68,000 clones, roughly 97% of which appear only once. Sequenced sample: T cells isolated from PBMCs. These receptors were taken from a human donor in good health.

The rearrangement joins TRBV7-8 to TRBJ2-7, with 8 positions matching TRBD2. V lost 0 bases to trimming and J lost 8 bases; unmatched junction nucleotides: 3. The CDR3 has 13 residues. Germline lookup yields CDR1 SGHVS and CDR2 FQNEAQ. CDR3 protein: CASSLASGSQQYF. For the CDR3, the DNA is TGTGCCAGCAGCTTAGCCAGCGGGAGTCAGCAGTACTTC.

V gene TRBV2 combines with J gene TRBJ1-2; D gene uncertain. The CDR3 covers 15 residues. Trimming took 1 base from V and 4 from J, leaving 13 bases between them. Per the germline V gene, CDR1 is SNHLY and CDR2 is FYNNEI. Written as DNA, the CDR3 is TGTGCCAGCAGTGAAGGCAGGACTCTAATCTATGGCTACACCTTC. As protein: CASSEGRTLIYGYTF.

The chain links TRBV19 to TRBJ1-1; D is unresolved. The ends were cut back, 6 bases at V and 2 bases at J, with 13 bases in the middle. From germline, CDR1 is LNHDA and CDR2 SQIVND (reference sequence). The CDR3 consists of 14 residues. CDR3 DNA: TGTGCCAGTAGGCCGGGGTTTCTAAACACTGAAGCTTTCTTT. Translated: CASRPGFLNTEAFF.

CDR3 DNA: TGTGCCAGCAGTAAGACAGCGAACACCGGGGAGCTGTTTTTT. It is translated as CASSKTANTGELFF. This chain connects TRBV25-1 to TRBJ2-2; a possible D gene is TRBD1 (5 bases). The CDR3 extends over 14 amino acids. In germline, CDR1 is MGHDK, CDR2 SYGVNS. V was shortened by 5 bases and J by 0 bases, with 7 bases between the two germline ends.

V usage is TRBV2 and J usage is TRBJ2-1, with TRBD2 matching over 14 bases. The CDR3 contains 15 residues. V was clipped by 5 bases and J by 8 bases; unmatched bases: 5. Per germline, CDR1 SNHLY and CDR2 FYNNEI. CDR3 nucleotides: TGTGCCAGCAGTCGAGGACTAGCGGGAGGCCATGAGCAGTTCTTC. Encoded protein: CASSRGLAGGHEQFF.

This sequence joins TRBV20-1 and TRBJ2-7; D unresolved. The V end lost 3 bases, the J end lost 4 bases, and 4 bases lay between the germline ends. The CDR3 runs 10 residues. CDR1 is DFQATT and CDR2 is SNEGSKA in the germline V gene (reference sequence). Written as DNA, the CDR3 is TGCAGTGCTAGCGGGTACGAGCAGTACTTC. Its translation: CSASGYEQYF.

The rearrangement joins TRBV9 to TRBJ2-7; possibly TRBD2 for D (7 bases). The CDR3 sequence is 16 residues long. Germline V gene data show CDR1 as SGDLS and CDR2 as YYNGEE. V dropped 0 bases and J dropped 5 bases, with 18 bases sitting between them. CDR3 in amino acids: CASSVGSGAGVDEQYF. CDR3 DNA sequence: TGTGCCAGCAGCGTAGGATCGGGGGCGGGAGTCGACGAGCAGTACTTC. Variable domain in full (rest from reference TRBV9 and TRBJ2-7): DSGVTQTPKHLITATGQRVTLRCSPRSGDLSVYWYQQSLDQGLQFLIQYYNGEERAKGNILERFSAQQFPDLHSELNLSSLELGDSALYFCASSVGSGAGVDEQYFGPGTRLTVT.

The genes are TRBV6-5 and TRBJ2-7; possibly TRBD1 for D (6 bases). Germline lookup yields CDR1 MNHEY and CDR2 SVGAGI. Trimming took 0 bases from V and 0 from J, leaving 9 bases between them. The CDR3 is 15 residues long. In DNA form, the CDR3 reads TGTGCCAGCAGTTACTCCGGACAGAGCTCCTACGAGCAGTACTTC. The encoded protein is CASSYSGQSSYEQYF.

This chain joins TRBV2 and TRBJ2-3; TRBD2 agrees at 11 bases. Looked up from germline, CDR1 is SNHLY and CDR2 is FYNNEI. With 5 bases clipped from V and 2 bases from J, the junction kept 6 bases outside the gene matches. The CDR3 extends over 16 amino acids. For the CDR3, the DNA is TGTGCCAGCAGTCCGGGACTAGCGGAGTTCACAGATACGCAGTATTTT. Its translation is CASSPGLAEFTDTQYF.

The CDR3 nucleotides are TGTGCCAGCACCCCGGGACAGTCAGCCTACGAGCAGTACTTC. This sequence encodes CASTPGQSAYEQYF. The rearrangement joins TRBV7-9 to TRBJ2-7; 7 bases align to TRBD1. The CDR3 consists of 14 residues. Germline values: CDR1 SEHNR, CDR2 FQNEAQ (reference sequence). V shed 7 bases and J 2 bases; nucleotides not matched to a gene: 8.

This clone was recorded once. The chain combines TRBV11-2 with TRBJ1-1; D perhaps matches TRBD1 (6 bases). Germline CDR1 is SGHAT and CDR2 is FQNNGV. V was shortened by 0 bases and J by 5 bases, with 7 bases between the two germline ends. The length of the CDR3 is 13 residues. The CDR3 sequence is CASSLERGTEAFF. The CDR3, as DNA: TGTGCCAGCAGCTTAGAAAGGGGGACTGAAGCTTTCTTT. Using reference TRBV11-2 and TRBJ1-1 for the parts outside the CDR3, the full variable domain is EAGVAQSPRYKIIEKRQSVAFWCNPISGHATLYWYQQILGQGPKLLIQFQNNGVVDDSQLPKDRFSAERLKGVDSTLKIQPAKLEDSAVYLCASSLERGTEAFFGQGTRLTVV.

The chain carries TRBV7-9 and TRBJ1-4; D gene unclear. Germline V gene data show CDR1 as SEHNR and CDR2 as FQNEAQ (reference sequence). Deletions cut 1 base from V and 0 bases from J, with 6 bases between. The CDR3 is made up of 15 amino acids. The CDR3: CASSLEGATNEKLFF. In DNA, the CDR3 is TGTGCCAGCAGCTTAGAGGGAGCAACTAATGAAAAACTGTTTTTT.

The chain's CDR3 is CASSYWAYLDTGELFF. For the CDR3, the DNA is TGTGCCAGCAGTTACTGGGCCTATCTGGACACCGGGGAGCTGTTTTTT. J is TRBJ2-2 and V is TRBV6-5, with unresolved D. The V end lost 1 base, the J end lost 3 bases, and 12 bases lay between the germline ends. Looked up from germline, CDR1 is MNHEY and CDR2 is SVGAGI. The length of the CDR3 is 16 residues.